The T cell receptor beta chain described here comes from a study of blood T cell repertoires in COVID-19. The data were produced by immunoSEQ multiplex PCR, yet TCRdb's version contains in-frame clones alone and is incomplete. The sample consists of under 300,000 clones, 80% to 85% of them appearing once. The CDR3 is 15 residues long. Trimming at V came to 4 bases and at J to 2 bases, leaving 8 bases not matched to a gene. Per germline, CDR1 ENHRY and CDR2 SYGVKD. This clone was recorded many times. The TCR sequence derives from a man aged 50 to 59 who had recovered from COVID-19. Sequencing was done on a sample of PBMCs or T cells enriched from blood (not recorded which). V is TRBV10-3 and J is TRBJ2-7, with TRBD1 matching 7 bases. CDR3 nucleotides: TGTGCCATCAGTGGCCCAGACAGGGCCGCCTACGAGCAGTACTTC. Translating it yields CAISGPDRAAYEQYF.